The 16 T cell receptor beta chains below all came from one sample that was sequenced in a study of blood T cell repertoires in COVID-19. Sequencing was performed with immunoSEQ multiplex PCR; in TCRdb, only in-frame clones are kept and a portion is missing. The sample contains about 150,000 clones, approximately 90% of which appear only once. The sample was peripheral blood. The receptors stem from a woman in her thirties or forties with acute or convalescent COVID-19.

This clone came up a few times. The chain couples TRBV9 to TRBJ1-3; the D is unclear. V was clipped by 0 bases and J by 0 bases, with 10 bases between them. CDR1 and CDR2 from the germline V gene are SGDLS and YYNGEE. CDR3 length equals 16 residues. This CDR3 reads CASSVAGRHSGNTIYF. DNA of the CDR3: TGTGCCAGCAGCGTAGCAGGTCGTCACTCTGGAAACACCATATATTTT.

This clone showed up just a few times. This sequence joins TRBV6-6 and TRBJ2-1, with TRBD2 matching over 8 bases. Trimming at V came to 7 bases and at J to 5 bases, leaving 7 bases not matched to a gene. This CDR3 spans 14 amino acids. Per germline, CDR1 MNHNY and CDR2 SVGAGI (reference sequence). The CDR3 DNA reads TGTGCCAGCACTAGGAGCGGGGGAAACAATGAGCAGTTCTTC. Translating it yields CASTRSGGNNEQFF.

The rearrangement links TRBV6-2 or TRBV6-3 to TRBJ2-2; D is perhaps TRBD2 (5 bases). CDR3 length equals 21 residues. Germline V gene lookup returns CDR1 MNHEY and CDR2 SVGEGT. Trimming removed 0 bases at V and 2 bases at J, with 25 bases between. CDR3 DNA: TGTGCCAGCAGTTACTCACCGGAGAGAATTGACTACCTACTAAACACCGGGGAGCTGTTTTTT. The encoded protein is CASSYSPERIDYLLNTGELFF.

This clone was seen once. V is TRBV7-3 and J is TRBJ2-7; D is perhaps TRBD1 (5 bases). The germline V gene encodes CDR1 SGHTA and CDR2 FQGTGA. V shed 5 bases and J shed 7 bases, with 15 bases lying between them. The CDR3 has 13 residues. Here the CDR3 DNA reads TGTGCCAGCAGCATCGCAGGGTTCGGGGAGCAGTACTTC. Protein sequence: CASSIAGFGEQYF.

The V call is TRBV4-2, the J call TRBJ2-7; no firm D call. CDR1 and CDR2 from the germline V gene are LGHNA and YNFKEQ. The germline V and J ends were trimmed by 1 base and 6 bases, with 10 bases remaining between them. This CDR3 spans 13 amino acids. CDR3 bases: TGTGCCAGCAGCCAAGTTCCCCTCGGCGAGCAGTACTTC. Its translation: CASSQVPLGEQYF.

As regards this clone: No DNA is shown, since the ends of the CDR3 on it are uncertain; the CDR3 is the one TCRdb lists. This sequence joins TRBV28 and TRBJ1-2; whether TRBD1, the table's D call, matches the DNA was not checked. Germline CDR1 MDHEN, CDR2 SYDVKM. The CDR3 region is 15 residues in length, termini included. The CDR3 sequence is CASSSSGQGAYGYTF.

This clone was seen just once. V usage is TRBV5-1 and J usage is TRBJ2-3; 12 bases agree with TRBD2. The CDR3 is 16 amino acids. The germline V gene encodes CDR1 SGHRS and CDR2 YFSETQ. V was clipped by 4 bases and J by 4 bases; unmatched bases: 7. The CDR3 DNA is TGCGCCAGCAGCGGACGGACTAGCGGGACGGCAGATACGCAGTATTTT. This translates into CASSGRTSGTADTQYF.

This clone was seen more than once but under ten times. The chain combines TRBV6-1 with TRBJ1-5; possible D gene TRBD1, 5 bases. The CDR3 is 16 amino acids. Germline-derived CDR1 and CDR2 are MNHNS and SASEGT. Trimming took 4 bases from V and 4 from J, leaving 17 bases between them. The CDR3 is CASSGDLGRRNQPQHF. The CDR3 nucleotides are TGTGCCAGCAGTGGAGACTTGGGGCGTAGGAATCAGCCCCAGCATTTT.

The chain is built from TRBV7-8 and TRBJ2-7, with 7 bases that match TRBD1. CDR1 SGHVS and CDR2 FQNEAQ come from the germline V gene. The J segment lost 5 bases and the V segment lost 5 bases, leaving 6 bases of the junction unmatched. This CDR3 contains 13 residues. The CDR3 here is CASSPGQLDEQYF. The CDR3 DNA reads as TGTGCCAGCAGCCCGGGACAGCTGGACGAGCAGTACTTC.

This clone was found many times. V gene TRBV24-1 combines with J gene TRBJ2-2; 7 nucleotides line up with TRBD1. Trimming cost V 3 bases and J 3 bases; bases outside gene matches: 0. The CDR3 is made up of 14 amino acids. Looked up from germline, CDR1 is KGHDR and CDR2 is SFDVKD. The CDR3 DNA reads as TGTGCCACCAGTGATGGGACAGACACCGGGGAGCTGTTTTTT. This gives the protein CATSDGTDTGELFF.

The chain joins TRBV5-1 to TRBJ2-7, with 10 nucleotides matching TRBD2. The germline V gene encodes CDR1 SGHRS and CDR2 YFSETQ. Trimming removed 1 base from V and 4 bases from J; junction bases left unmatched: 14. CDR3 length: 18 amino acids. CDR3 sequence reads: CASSLNLAGALGFYEQYF. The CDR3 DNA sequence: TGCGCCAGCAGCTTGAACCTAGCGGGGGCCCTGGGGTTTTACGAGCAGTACTTC.

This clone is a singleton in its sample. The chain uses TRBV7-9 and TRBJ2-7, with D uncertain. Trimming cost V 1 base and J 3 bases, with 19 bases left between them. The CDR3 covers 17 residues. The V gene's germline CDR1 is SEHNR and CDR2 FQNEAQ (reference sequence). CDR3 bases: TGTGCCAGCAGCTTAGGACGGGTCCCAGCTCTTTTCTACGAGCAGTACTTC. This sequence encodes CASSLGRVPALFYEQYF.

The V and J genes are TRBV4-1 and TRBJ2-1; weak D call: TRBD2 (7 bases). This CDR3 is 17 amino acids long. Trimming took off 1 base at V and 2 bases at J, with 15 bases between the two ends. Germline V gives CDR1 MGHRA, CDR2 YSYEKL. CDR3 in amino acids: CASSQVFGGAAYNEQFF. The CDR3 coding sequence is TGCGCCAGCAGCCAAGTGTTTGGGGGGGCGGCCTACAATGAGCAGTTCTTC.

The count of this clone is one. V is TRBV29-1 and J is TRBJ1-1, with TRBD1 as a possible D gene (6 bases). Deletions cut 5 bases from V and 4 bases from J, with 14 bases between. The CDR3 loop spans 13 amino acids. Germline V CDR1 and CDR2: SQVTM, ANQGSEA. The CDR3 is CSVHRVLGTEAFF. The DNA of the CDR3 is TGCAGCGTTCACAGGGTCTTGGGCACTGAAGCTTTCTTT.

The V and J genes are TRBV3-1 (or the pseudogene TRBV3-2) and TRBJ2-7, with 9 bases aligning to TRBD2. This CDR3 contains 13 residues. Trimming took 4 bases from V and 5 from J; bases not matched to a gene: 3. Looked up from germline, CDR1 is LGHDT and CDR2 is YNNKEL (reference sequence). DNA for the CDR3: TGTGCCAGCAGCCGGCTAGCGGGACACGAGCAGTACTTC. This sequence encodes CASSRLAGHEQYF.

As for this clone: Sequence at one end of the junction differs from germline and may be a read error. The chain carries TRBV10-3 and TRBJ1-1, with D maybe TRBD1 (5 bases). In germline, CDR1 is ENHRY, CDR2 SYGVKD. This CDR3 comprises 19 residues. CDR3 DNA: TGTGCCATCAGGGAGTGGCCACAGGTTAGTAAGGGATCGAACACTGAAGCTTTCTTT. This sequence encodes CAIREWPQVSKGSNTEAFF.